The rows below give T cell receptor beta chains drawn from one sample of a study of blood T cells in healthy people across ages. TCRdb redid the calling of the 5' RACE reads with MiXCR, one entry per CDR3 protein. This sample has roughly 790,000 distinct CDR3 sequences, with roughly 44% found just once. The sample was blood. Receptor source: a woman between 55 and 75 years old in good health. CDR3s include the opening cysteine and the closing phenylalanine or tryptophan. The order of the fields is J gene, V gene, clone size, D gene, CDR3 DNA, CDR3 protein. The D gene is left open where the match is weak. The listing skips clone size in some rows; elsewhere it reads once, few, many or a size class.

j_gene: TRBJ2-3; v_gene: TRBV4-3; abundance: NA; d_gene: NA; CDR3nt: TGCGCCAGCAGCCAAGAGTTCTCCGGGGGCTCAGATACGCAGTATTTT; CDR3aa: CASSQEFSGGSDTQYF
j_gene: TRBJ2-1; v_gene: TRBV7-2; abundance: NA; d_gene: TRBD2; CDR3nt: TGTGCCAGCAGCCCTAGCGGGAGGGCCCAGAATGAGCAGTTCTTC; CDR3aa: CASSPSGRAQNEQFF
j_gene: TRBJ2-3; v_gene: TRBV20-1; abundance: NA; d_gene: TRBD2; CDR3nt: TGCAGTGCACTAGCGGGAAGAGATACGCAGTATTTT; CDR3aa: CSALAGRDTQYF
j_gene: TRBJ2-4; v_gene: TRBV14; abundance: few; d_gene: NA; CDR3nt: TGTGCCAGCAGCCAGGGGACCTACGCCAAAAACATTCAGTACTTC; CDR3aa: CASSQGTYAKNIQYF
j_gene: TRBJ2-7; v_gene: TRBV12-3/TRBV12-4; abundance: NA; d_gene: NA; CDR3nt: TGTGCCAGCAGTTTAGCTGTCAGGGAAGGCGGTGAGCAGTACTTC; CDR3aa: CASSLAVREGGEQYF
j_gene: TRBJ2-2; v_gene: TRBV7-9; abundance: NA; d_gene: NA; CDR3nt: TGTGCCAGCAGCGTCGGTGGAGGAAGGACCGGGGAGCTGTTTTTT; CDR3aa: CASSVGGGRTGELFF
j_gene: TRBJ1-2; v_gene: TRBV9; abundance: NA; d_gene: NA; CDR3nt: TGTGCCAGCAGCGCTTCCCTGAGCGAGGGTCCTAACTATGGCTACACCTTC; CDR3aa: CASSASLSEGPNYGYTF
j_gene: TRBJ1-2; v_gene: TRBV20-1; abundance: few; d_gene: TRBD1; CDR3nt: TGCAGTGCTAGAGTTCAGGGGGCGGGAGGCTACACCTTC; CDR3aa: CSARVQGAGGYTF
j_gene: TRBJ2-5; v_gene: TRBV5-1; abundance: NA; d_gene: NA; CDR3nt: TGCGCCAGCAGCATGACGGTCGCCCAAGAGACCCAGTACTTC; CDR3aa: CASSMTVAQETQYF
j_gene: TRBJ1-4; v_gene: TRBV29-1; abundance: NA; d_gene: NA; CDR3nt: TGCAGCGTTGAAGCAGATGGCGGCAGGGCTGAAAAACTGTTTTTT; CDR3aa: CSVEADGGRAEKLFF
j_gene: TRBJ2-1; v_gene: TRBV6-1; abundance: NA; d_gene: NA; CDR3nt: TGTGACAGCAGTCTGCAGGGTAACTACAATGAGCAGTTCTTC; CDR3aa: CDSSLQGNYNEQFF
j_gene: TRBJ2-5; v_gene: TRBV12-3/TRBV12-4; abundance: few; d_gene: NA; CDR3nt: TGTGCGTGCGCCCTCGAAGAGACCCAGTACTTC; CDR3aa: CACALEETQYF
j_gene: TRBJ2-5; v_gene: TRBV14; abundance: NA; d_gene: NA; CDR3nt: TGTGCCAGCAGCCAAGATATGAGCGTCGGGACCCAGTACTTC; CDR3aa: CASSQDMSVGTQYF
j_gene: TRBJ1-4; v_gene: TRBV10-3; abundance: many; d_gene: NA; CDR3nt: TGTGCCATCAGTGAGGGACAGCTCCTGAATGAAAAACTGTTTTTT; CDR3aa: CAISEGQLLNEKLFF
j_gene: TRBJ2-1; v_gene: TRBV4-3; abundance: NA; d_gene: NA; CDR3nt: TGCGCCAGCAGCCAAGATAGAGGACCTTTTGAGAATGAGCAGTTCTTC; CDR3aa: CASSQDRGPFENEQFF
j_gene: TRBJ2-7; v_gene: TRBV15; abundance: once; d_gene: NA; CDR3nt: TGTGCCACCAGCAGGGTCCTGGCCTACGAGCAGTACTTC; CDR3aa: CATSRVLAYEQYF